These T cell receptor beta chains were read from a single sample in a study of control samples from healthy donors and cancer patients. Sequenced by immunoSEQ multiplex PCR; TCRdb stores in-frame clones only, minus some. The data contain about 160,000 clones, 80% to 95% of them singletons. Sequenced: blood. Every receptor here comes from a woman in her twenties or thirties in good health. Both conserved end residues are part of each CDR3. Fields, in order: V gene, D gene, clone size, J gene, CDR3 DNA, CDR3 protein. The D gene is left open where the match is weak. The size of a clone is reported for some rows only, either as once, few or many, or as a class for expanded clones.

>TRBV29-1|TRBD2|-|TRBJ2-7
TGCAGCGGGGCGGCGCTAGCGGGCCACGAGCAGTACTTC
CSGAALAGHEQYF
>TRBV21-1|-|-|TRBJ2-3
TGTGCCAGCAGCACGTACGACAGGGATGTAGGCACAGATACGCAGTATTTT
CASSTYDRDVGTDTQYF
>TRBV9|TRBD2|-|TRBJ2-1
TGTGCCAGCAGCTCTCGGACTAGCCCACTTGGTGAGCAGTTCTTC
CASSSRTSPLGEQFF
>TRBV19|-|once|TRBJ2-7
TGTGCCAGTGGCAACAGCCACTACGAGCAGTACTTC
CASGNSHYEQYF
>TRBV19|TRBD1|-|TRBJ1-5
TGTGCCAGTAGTATAGGGGGACAGGCAAATCAGCCCCAGCATTTT
CASSIGGQANQPQHF
>TRBV5-6|-|-|TRBJ2-1
TGTGCCAGCAGCTTAAACTACAAGGGGGCCTACAATGAGCAGTTCTTC
CASSLNYKGAYNEQFF
>TRBV2|-|-|TRBJ1-4
TGTGCCAGCAGTGAAGCGTCCGTGCGTAAACTGTTTTTT
CASSEASVRKLFF
>TRBV19|TRBD2|-|TRBJ2-3
TGTGCCAGTAGTATAGATGAGGGAGGGCCCTTCCACACAGATACGCAGTATTTT
CASSIDEGGPFHTDTQYF
>TRBV9|TRBD2|-|TRBJ2-7
TGTGCCAGCAGCGGGACTAGCGGGTACTACGAGCAGTACTTC
CASSGTSGYYEQYF
>TRBV30|-|-|TRBJ2-7
TGTGCCTGGAGCCCTAGAGGGTCCTGGGACGAGCAGTACTTC
CAWSPRGSWDEQYF
>TRBV10-3|TRBD2|-|TRBJ2-3
TGTGCCATCAGTGAGTCACTAGCGGGGCACACAGATACGCAGTATTTT
CAISESLAGHTDTQYF
>TRBV6-5|TRBD2|-|TRBJ2-7
TGTGCCAGCAGCCAAGGACTAGCGGGAAGCTACGAGCAGTACTTC
CASSQGLAGSYEQYF
>TRBV24-1|-|-|TRBJ1-6
TGTGCCACCAGTGACTCCCCGCACAGGGCGAATTCACCCCTCCACTTT
CATSDSPHRANSPLHF
>TRBV4-1|-|-|TRBJ2-7
TGCGCCAGCAGCCAAGGAGGGGTGGTGAATAGGCCCTACGAGCAGTACTTC
CASSQGGVVNRPYEQYF
>TRBV15|-|-|TRBJ2-1
TGTGCCACCAGCAGAGACTCCGGGGCGTCGAATGAGCAGTTCTTC
CATSRDSGASNEQFF
>TRBV6-5|-|-|TRBJ1-2
TGTGCCAGCAGTTACAGCAGTCCAGCTTCCTATGGCTACACCTTC
CASSYSSPASYGYTF
>TRBV27|-|-|TRBJ2-3
TGTGCCAGCAGTTTATCTCACGGTCCTAGCACAGATACGCAGTATTTT
CASSLSHGPSTDTQYF
>TRBV3-1/TRBV3-2|TRBD2|-|TRBJ2-1
TGTGCCAGCAGCCTAATAGCGGGAGGGATGTACAATGAGCAGTTCTTC
CASSLIAGGMYNEQFF
>TRBV6-2/TRBV6-3|-|-|TRBJ2-7
TGTGCCAGCAGCCGGGACTTTTACGAGCAGTACTTC
CASSRDFYEQYF
>TRBV14|-|-|TRBJ2-5
TGTGCCAGCAGCCAACGGACAGGGAGGGAAGAGACCCAGTACTTC
CASSQRTGREETQYF
>TRBV7-9|-|-|TRBJ1-4
TGTGCCAGCACCCGGACGGGGCTAGAAGGACTGTTTTTT
CASTRTGLEGLFF
>TRBV7-2|-|once|TRBJ1-5
TGTGCCAGCAGTCTAGGGCAGAATCAGCCCCAGCATTTT
CASSLGQNQPQHF
>TRBV12-3/TRBV12-4|-|-|TRBJ1-1
TGTGCCAGCAGCTTACAGGGTATAGGGGCTTTCTTT
CASSLQGIGAFF
>TRBV5-1|TRBD2|-|TRBJ2-1
TGCGCCAGCAGCTTGGCACTAGCGGCCAGCTCCTACAATGAGCAGTTCTTC
CASSLALAASSYNEQFF
>TRBV18|-|-|TRBJ2-5
TGTGCCAGCTCGGACTATCACCAAGAGACCCAGTACTTC
CASSDYHQETQYF
>TRBV29-1|TRBD1|-|TRBJ2-7
TGCAGCGTTGACGACAGGGGCAACGAGCAGTACTTC
CSVDDRGNEQYF
>TRBV7-2|TRBD1|-|TRBJ2-6
TGTGCCAGCTCCAGGGGGCGCGCTGCCGGGGCCAACGTCCTGACTTTC
CASSRGRAAGANVLTF
>TRBV5-1|TRBD1|-|TRBJ2-7
TGCGCCAGCAGCTTGGGTTGGGACAGGGGGCACGAGCAGTACTTC
CASSLGWDRGHEQYF
>TRBV6-6|-|-|TRBJ2-1
TGTGCCAGCAGCAACACCGCGAACGGGCAGTTCTTC
CASSNTANGQFF
>TRBV19|-|-|TRBJ1-5
TGTGCCAGTAGTATAGAGAACAGGGATCCCTATAGCAATCAGCCCCAGCATTTT
CASSIENRDPYSNQPQHF
>TRBV7-9|-|-|TRBJ2-7
TGTGCCAGCAGCTTAGGACAGTACGAGCAGTACTTC
CASSLGQYEQYF
>TRBV9|TRBD1|-|TRBJ2-7
TGTGCCAGCAGCGTAGATGACAGGGCTTTCGAGCAGTACTTC
CASSVDDRAFEQYF
>TRBV2|-|-|TRBJ2-7
TGTGCCAGCAGTTCACCCCAGGGTAGCTCCTACGAGCAGTACTTC
CASSSPQGSSYEQYF
>TRBV19|TRBD2|once|TRBJ2-1
TGTGCCAGTAGATTGGGGACTAGGGGATACAATGAGCAGTTCTTC
CASRLGTRGYNEQFF
>TRBV28|TRBD1|-|TRBJ1-1
TGTGCCAGCAGTTTCCCCCTCGGACAGGGGAACACTGAAGCTTTCTTT
CASSFPLGQGNTEAFF
>TRBV15|-|-|TRBJ1-5
TGTGCCACCAGCACCTCAGGGCCCCATCAGCCCCAGCATTTT
CATSTSGPHQPQHF
>TRBV7-9|TRBD2|-|TRBJ2-5
TGTGCCAGCAGCACCTACCTCCGGCGGCGGGAGCACCAGACCCAGTACTTC
CASSTYLRRREHQTQYF
>TRBV15|TRBD1|-|TRBJ1-1
TGTGCCACCAGCAGCGGGACAGGGGGCACTGAAGCTTTCTTT
CATSSGTGGTEAFF
>TRBV6-6|-|-|TRBJ1-1
TGTGCCAGCAGTTACTCCGAAGGGCTTGGAGAAGCTTTCTTT
CASSYSEGLGEAFF
>TRBV28|TRBD1|-|TRBJ1-1
TGTGCCAGCAGTTTGGGTGGGGCAGGGGGCCAGAGCACTGAAGCTTTCTTT
CASSLGGAGGQSTEAFF
>TRBV6-6|-|-|TRBJ2-7
TGTGCCAGCAGAAAGACCGAGACCTACGAGCAGTACTTC
CASRKTETYEQYF
>TRBV5-4|TRBD1|-|TRBJ1-2
TGTGCCAGCAGCTTTGGTTGGGGCCAGGGACAGGGGGCAAGAAGCGGCTACACCTTC
CASSFGWGQGQGARSGYTF
>TRBV25-1|-|-|TRBJ1-2
TGTGCCAGCAGTGAAGGCCGGTACTATGGCTACACCTTC
CASSEGRYYGYTF
>TRBV7-9|-|-|TRBJ1-2
TGTGCCACAGATCAGGGGCCCGGTTATGGCTACACCTTC
CATDQGPGYGYTF
>TRBV28|TRBD1|-|TRBJ1-5
TGTGCCAGCAGTCCGTTGGGACAGGGGAACGGTCAGCCCCAGCATTTT
CASSPLGQGNGQPQHF
>TRBV5-5|-|-|TRBJ1-6
TGTGCCAGCAGCTTGGGGGGAGTCAGGATTTCACCCCTCCACTTT
CASSLGGVRISPLHF